This T cell receptor (beta chain) was sequenced for a study of cytomegalovirus exposure and HLA in healthy donors. Measured with immunoSEQ multiplex PCR; TCRdb has only the in-frame clones, and not every one. The profile covers 100,000 to 150,000 clones, with approximately 89% appearing a single time and around 1.9% taken by the ten largest. The J segment lost 3 bases and the V segment lost 3 bases, leaving 4 bases of the junction unmatched. Germline lookup yields CDR1 SNHLY and CDR2 FYNNEI. The CDR3 loop spans 15 amino acids. This sequence originates from a man between 18 and 35 years old in good health and CMV-seronegative. V gene TRBV2 combines with J gene TRBJ2-7, with 11 bases aligning to TRBD1. The sample was PBMCs. The chain's CDR3 is CASSDGTGGFYEQYF. The CDR3 nucleotides are TGTGCCAGCAGTGACGGGACAGGGGGATTCTACGAGCAGTACTTC. Complete variable domain (other parts from reference TRBV2 and TRBJ2-7): EPEVTQTPSHQVTQMGQEVILRCVPISNHLYFYWYRQILGQKVEFLVSFYNNEISEKSEIFDDQFSVERPDGSNFTLKIRSTKLEDSAMYFCASSDGTGGFYEQYFGPGTRLTVT.